This T cell receptor (beta chain) was sequenced during a study of spatial heterogeneity in lung cancer. Overall study: Samples were obtained from about 75 donors, all untreated early-stage non-small cell lung cancer patients. Sequencing covered available follow-up PBMC samples collected a median of around two years after resection. Sequences of the beta chain were consistently detected in greater numbers than alpha-chain sequences.

Time point: blood at routine non-recurrence follow-up after resection. Whole RNA obtained from tumor, nontumor lung or frozen PBMC underwent sequencing without sorting. TCRdb ran MiXCR on the 5' RACE reads and lists one entry per CDR3 protein. The sample contains about 2,500 distinct CDR3 sequences, 27% of which appear only once. This clonotype was recorded a few times. The library was built for alpha chains, so this beta chain is an off-target read and its size means little. The sequences come from PBMCs, collected at follow-up. The sequence was collected from a male donor with early-stage non-small cell lung cancer.

For the CDR3, the DNA is TGTGCCAGCAGCACTGGGGCCAAATACGAGCAGTACTTC. Residues: CASSTGAKYEQYF. The chain uses TRBV27 and TRBJ2-7, with D tentatively TRBD1 (5 bases). Between the trimmed V and J ends, which lost 6 bases and 4 bases, there was a span of 13 bases. The CDR3 runs to 13 residues. Germline assignment: CDR1 MNHEY and CDR2 SMNVEV (reference sequence).